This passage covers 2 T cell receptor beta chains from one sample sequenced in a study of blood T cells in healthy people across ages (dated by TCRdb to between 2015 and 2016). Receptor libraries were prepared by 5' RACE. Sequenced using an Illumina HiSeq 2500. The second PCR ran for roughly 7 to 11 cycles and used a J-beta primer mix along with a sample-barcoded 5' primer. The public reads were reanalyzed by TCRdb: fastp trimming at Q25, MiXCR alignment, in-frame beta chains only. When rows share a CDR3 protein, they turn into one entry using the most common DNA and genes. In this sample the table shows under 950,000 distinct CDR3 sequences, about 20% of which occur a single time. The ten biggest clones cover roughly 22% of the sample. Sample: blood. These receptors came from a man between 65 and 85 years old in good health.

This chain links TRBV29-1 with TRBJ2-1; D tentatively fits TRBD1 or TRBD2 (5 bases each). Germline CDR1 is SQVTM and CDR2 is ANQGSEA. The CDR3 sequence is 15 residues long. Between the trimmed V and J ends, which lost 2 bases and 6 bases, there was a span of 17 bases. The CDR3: CSVERLLVGPNEQFF. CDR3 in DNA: TGCAGCGTTGAAAGGCTTCTAGTGGGACCCAATGAGCAGTTCTTC.

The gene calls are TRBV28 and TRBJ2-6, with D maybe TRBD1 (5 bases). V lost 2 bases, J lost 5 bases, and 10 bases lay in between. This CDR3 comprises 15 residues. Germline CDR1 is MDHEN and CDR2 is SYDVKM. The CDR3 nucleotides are TGTGCCAGCAGTTTAGGGCAGGGCTGGGCCAACGTCCTGACTTTC. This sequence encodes CASSLGQGWANVLTF.